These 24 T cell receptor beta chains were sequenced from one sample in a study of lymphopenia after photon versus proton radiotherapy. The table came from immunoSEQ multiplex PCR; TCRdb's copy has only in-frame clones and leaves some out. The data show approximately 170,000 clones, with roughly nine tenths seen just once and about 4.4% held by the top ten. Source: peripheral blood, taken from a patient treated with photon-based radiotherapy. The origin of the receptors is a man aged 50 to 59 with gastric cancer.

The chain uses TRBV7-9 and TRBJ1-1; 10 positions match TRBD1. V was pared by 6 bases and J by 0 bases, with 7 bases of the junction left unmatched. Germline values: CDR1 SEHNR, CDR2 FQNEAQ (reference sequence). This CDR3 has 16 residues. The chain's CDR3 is CASSFPGQGMNTEAFF. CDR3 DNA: TGTGCCAGCAGTTTTCCGGGACAGGGGATGAACACTGAAGCTTTCTTT.

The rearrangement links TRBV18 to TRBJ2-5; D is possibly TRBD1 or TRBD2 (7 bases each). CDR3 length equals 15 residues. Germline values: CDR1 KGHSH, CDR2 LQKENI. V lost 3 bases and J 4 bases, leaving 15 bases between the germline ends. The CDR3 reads CASSPQGGTGETQYF. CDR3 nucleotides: TGTGCCAGCTCACCCCAGGGGGGGACTGGAGAGACCCAGTACTTC.

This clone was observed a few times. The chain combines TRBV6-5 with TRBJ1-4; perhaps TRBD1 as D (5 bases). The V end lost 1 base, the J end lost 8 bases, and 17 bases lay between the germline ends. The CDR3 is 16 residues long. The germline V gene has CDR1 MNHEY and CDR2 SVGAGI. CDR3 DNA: TGTGCCAGCAGTTACTTCCGATCAGGGTCAACGGAAAAACTGTTTTTT. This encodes CASSYFRSGSTEKLFF.

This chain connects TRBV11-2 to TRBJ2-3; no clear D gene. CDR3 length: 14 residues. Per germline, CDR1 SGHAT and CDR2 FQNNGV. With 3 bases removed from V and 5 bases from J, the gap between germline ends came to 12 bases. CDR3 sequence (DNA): TGTGCCAGCAGCTTTTTGTTAGGTAGAGATACGCAGTATTTT. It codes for CASSFLLGRDTQYF.

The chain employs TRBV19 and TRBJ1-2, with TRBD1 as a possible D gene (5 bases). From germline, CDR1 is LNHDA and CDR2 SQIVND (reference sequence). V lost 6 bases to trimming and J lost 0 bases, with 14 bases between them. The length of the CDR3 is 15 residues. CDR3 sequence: CASRDTGVTNYGYTF. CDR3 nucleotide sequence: TGTGCCAGTAGGGATACAGGAGTTACTAACTATGGCTACACCTTC.

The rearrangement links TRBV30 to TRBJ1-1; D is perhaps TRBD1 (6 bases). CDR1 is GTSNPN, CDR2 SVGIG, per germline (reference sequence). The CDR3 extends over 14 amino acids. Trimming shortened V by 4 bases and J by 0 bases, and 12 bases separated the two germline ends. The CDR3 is CAWTKDSLNTEAFF. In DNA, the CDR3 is TGTGCCTGGACAAAGGACAGCTTGAACACTGAAGCTTTCTTT.

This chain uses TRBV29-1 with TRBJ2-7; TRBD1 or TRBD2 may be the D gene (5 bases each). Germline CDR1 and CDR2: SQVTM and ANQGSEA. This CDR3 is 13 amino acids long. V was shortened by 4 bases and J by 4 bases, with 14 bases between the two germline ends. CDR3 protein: CSVGPGTVYEQYF. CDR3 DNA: TGCAGCGTTGGTCCCGGGACCGTTTACGAGCAGTACTTC.

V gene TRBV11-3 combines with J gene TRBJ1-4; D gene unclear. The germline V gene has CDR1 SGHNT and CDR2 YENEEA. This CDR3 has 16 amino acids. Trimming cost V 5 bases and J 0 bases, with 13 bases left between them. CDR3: CASSQRQTATNEKLFF. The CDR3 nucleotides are TGTGCCAGCAGCCAAAGGCAAACTGCAACTAATGAAAAACTGTTTTTT. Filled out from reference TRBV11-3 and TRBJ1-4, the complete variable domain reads EAGVVQSPRYKIIEKKQPVAFWCNPISGHNTLYWYLQNLGQGPELLIRYENEEAVDDSQLPKDRFSAERLKGVDSTLKIQPAELGDSAVYLCASSQRQTATNEKLFFGSGTQLSVL.

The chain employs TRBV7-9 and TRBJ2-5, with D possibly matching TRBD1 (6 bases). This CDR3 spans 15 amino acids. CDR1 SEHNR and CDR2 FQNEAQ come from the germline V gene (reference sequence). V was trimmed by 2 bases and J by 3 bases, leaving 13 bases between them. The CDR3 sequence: CASSLRGGPEETQYF. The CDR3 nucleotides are TGTGCCAGCAGCTTAAGAGGGGGACCCGAAGAGACCCAGTACTTC. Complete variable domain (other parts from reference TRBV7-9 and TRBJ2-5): DTGVSQNPRHKITKRGQNVTFRCDPISEHNRLYWYRQTLGQGPEFLTYFQNEAQLEKSRLLSDRFSAERPKGSFSTLEIQRTEQGDSAMYLCASSLRGGPEETQYFGPGTRLLVL.

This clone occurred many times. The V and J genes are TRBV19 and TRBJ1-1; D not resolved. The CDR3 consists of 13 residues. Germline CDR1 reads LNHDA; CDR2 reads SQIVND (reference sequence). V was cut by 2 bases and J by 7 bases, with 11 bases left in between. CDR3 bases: TGTGCCAGTAGTATAACTTCGGGCGGTGAAGCTTTCTTT. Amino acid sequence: CASSITSGGEAFF.

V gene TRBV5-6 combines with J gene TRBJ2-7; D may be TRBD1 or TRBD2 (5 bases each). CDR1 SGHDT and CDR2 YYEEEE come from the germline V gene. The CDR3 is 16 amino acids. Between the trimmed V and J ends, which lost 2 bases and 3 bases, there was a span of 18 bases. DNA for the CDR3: TGTGCCAGCAGCTTCCGAGGGGCTGCCTTGCACTACGAGCAGTACTTC. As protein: CASSFRGAALHYEQYF.

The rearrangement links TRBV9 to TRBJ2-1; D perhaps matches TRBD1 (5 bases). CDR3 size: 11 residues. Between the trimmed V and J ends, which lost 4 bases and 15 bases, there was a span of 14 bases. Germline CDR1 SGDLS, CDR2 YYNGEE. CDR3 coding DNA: TGTGCCAGCAGCTCTAGTGGGGCATGGTTCTTC. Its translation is CASSSSGAWFF. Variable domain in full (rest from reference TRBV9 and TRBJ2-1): DSGVTQTPKHLITATGQRVTLRCSPRSGDLSVYWYQQSLDQGLQFLIQYYNGEERAKGNILERFSAQQFPDLHSELNLSSLELGDSALYFCASSSSGAWFFGPGTRLTVL.

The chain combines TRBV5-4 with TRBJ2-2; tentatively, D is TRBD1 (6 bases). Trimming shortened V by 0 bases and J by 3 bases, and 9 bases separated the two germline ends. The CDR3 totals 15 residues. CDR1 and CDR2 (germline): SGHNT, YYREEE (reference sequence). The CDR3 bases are TGTGCCAGCAGCTTGGGGGGACAACACACCGGGGAGCTGTTTTTT. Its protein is CASSLGGQHTGELFF.

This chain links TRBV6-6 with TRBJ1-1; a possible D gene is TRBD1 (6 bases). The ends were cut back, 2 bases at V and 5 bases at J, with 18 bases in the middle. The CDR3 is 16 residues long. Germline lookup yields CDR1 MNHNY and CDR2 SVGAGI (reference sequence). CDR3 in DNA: TGTGCCAGCAGTTACCCGGCACAGGGAATAGGTACTGAAGCTTTCTTT. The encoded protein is CASSYPAQGIGTEAFF.

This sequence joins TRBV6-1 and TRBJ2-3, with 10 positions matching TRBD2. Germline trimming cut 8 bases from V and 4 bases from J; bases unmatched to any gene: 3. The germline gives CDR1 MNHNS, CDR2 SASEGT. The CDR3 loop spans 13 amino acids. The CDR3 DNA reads TGTGCCAGCGATAGCGGGAGGCCAGATACGCAGTATTTT. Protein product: CASDSGRPDTQYF.

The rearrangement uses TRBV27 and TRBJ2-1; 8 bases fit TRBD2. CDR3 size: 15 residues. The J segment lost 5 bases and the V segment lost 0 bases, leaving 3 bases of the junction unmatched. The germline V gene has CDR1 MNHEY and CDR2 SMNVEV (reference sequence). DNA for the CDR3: TGTGCCAGCAGTTTATCGGCGGGAGGTAACAATGAGCAGTTCTTC. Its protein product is CASSLSAGGNNEQFF.

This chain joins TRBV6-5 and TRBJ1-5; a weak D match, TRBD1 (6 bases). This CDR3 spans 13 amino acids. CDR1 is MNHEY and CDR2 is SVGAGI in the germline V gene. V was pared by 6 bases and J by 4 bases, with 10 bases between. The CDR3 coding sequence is TGTGCCAGCAGCCGGACAGATAATCAGCCCCAGCATTTT. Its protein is CASSRTDNQPQHF.

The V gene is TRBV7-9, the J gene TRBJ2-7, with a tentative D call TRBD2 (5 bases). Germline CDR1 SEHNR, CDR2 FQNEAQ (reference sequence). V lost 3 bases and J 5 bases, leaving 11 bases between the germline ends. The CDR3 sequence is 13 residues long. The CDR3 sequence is CASSFLASHEQYF. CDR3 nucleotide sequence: TGTGCCAGCAGCTTCCTGGCTAGCCACGAGCAGTACTTC.

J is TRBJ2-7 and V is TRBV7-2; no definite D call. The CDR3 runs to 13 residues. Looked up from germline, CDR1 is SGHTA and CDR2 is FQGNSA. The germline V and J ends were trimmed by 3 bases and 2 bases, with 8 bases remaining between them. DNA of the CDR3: TGTGCCAGCAGCTTCTCGACACCCTACGAGCAGTACTTC. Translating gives CASSFSTPYEQYF.

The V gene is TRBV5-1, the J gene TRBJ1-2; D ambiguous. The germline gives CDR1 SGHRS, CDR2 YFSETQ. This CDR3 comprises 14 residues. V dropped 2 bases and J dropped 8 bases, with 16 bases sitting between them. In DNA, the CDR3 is TGCGCCAGCAGCTTTCCGGATCTACTAGGAGGCTACACCTTC. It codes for CASSFPDLLGGYTF.

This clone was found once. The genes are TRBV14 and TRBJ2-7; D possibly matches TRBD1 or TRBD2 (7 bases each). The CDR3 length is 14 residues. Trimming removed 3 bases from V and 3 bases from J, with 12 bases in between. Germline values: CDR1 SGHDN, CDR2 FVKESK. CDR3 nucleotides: TGTGCCAGCAGCCACAGGGGGACTAACTACGAGCAGTACTTC. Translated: CASSHRGTNYEQYF. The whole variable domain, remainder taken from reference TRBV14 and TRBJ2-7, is EAGVTQFPSHSVIEKGQTVTLRCDPISGHDNLYWYRRVMGKEIKFLLHFVKESKQDESGMPNNRFLAERTGGTYSTLKVQPAELEDSGVYFCASSHRGTNYEQYFGPGTRLTVT.

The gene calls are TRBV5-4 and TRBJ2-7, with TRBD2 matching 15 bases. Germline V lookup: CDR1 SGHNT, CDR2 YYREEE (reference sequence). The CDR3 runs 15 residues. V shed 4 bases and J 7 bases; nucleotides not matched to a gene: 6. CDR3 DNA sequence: TGTGCCAGCAGCATAGGACTAGCGGGAGGGCCGGAGCAGTACTTC. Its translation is CASSIGLAGGPEQYF.

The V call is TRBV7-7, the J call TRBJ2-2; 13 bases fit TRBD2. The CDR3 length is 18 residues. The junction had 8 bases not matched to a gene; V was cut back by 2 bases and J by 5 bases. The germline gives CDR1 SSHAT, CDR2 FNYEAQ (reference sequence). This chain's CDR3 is CASSLNLGTSGETGELFF. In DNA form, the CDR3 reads TGTGCCAGCAGCTTAAATCTGGGGACTAGCGGGGAGACCGGGGAGCTGTTTTTT.

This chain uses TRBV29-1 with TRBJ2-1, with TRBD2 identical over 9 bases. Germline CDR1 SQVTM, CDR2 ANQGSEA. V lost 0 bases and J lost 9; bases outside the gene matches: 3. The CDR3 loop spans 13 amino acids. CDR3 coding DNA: TGCAGCGTTGAAGACGCGGGAGGGGTTGAGCAGTTCTTC. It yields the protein CSVEDAGGVEQFF.